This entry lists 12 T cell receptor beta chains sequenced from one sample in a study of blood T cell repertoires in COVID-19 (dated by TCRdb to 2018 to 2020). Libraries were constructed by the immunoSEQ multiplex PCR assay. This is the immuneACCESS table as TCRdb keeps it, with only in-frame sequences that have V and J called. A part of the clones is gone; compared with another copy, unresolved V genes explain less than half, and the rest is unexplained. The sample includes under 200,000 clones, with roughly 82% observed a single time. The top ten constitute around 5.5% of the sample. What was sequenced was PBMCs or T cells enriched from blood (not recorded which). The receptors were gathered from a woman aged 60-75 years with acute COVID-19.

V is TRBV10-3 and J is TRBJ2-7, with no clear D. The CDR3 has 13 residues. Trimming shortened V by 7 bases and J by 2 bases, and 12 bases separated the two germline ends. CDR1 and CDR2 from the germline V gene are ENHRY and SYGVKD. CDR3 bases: TGTGCCATCAAAGGCAGGTTGACCTACGAGCAGTACTTC. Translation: CAIKGRLTYEQYF.

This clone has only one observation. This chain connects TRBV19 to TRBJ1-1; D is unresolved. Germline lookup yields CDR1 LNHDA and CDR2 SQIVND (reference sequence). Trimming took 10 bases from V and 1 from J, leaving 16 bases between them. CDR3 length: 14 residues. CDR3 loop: CAISQEPTNTEAFF. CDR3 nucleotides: TGTGCCATCAGTCAGGAACCCACGAACACTGAAGCTTTCTTT.

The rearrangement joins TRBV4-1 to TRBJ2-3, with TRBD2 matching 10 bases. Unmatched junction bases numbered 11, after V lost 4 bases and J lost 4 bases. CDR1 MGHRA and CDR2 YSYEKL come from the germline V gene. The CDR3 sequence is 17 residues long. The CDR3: CASSPQAGGPRADTQYF. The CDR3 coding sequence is TGCGCCAGCAGCCCCCAAGCGGGAGGGCCACGGGCAGATACGCAGTATTTT.

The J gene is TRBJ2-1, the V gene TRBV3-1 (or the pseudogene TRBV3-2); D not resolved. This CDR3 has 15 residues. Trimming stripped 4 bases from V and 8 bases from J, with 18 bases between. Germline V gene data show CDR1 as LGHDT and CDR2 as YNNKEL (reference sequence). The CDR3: CASSLGGTYRDEQFF. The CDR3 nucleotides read TGTGCCAGCAGCCTTGGCGGAACCTACCGGGATGAGCAGTTCTTC.

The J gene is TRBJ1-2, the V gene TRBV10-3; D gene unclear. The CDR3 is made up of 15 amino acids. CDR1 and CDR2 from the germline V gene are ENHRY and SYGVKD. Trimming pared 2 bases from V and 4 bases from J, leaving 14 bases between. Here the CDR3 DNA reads TGTGCCATCAGTGAGGGGGAGGCGCTGGGCTATGGCTACACCTTC. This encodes CAISEGEALGYGYTF.

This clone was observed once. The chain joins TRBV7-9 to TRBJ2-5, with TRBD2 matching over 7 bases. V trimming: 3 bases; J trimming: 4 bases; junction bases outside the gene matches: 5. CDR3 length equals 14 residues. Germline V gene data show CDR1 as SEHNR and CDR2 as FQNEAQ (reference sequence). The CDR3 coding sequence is TGTGCCAGCAGCTTGCGGGGAGGGAGAGAGACCCAGTACTTC. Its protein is CASSLRGGRETQYF.

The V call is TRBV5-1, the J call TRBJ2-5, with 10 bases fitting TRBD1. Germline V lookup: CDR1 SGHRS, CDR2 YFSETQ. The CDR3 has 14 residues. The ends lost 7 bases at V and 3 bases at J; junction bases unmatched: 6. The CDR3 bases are TGCGCCAGCCTTCCCGGGACAGGGGAAGAGACCCAGTACTTC. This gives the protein CASLPGTGEETQYF.

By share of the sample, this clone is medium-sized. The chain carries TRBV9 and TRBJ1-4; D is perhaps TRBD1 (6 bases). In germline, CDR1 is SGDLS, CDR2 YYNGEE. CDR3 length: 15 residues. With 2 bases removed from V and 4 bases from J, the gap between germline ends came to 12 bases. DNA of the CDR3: TGTGCCAGCAGCGTCAGGGGCTCGGGTAATGAAAAACTGTTTTTT. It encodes CASSVRGSGNEKLFF.

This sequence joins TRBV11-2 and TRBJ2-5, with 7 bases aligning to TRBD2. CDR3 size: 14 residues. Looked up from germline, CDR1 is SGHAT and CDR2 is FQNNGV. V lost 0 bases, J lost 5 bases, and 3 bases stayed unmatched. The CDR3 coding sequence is TGTGCCAGCAGCTTAGATACTAGCGTGGAGACCCAGTACTTC. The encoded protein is CASSLDTSVETQYF.

In DNA, the CDR3 is TGTGCCATCACCAACAACCAGTGGGGGGCCCGGGACAGGAATAAGGGCTACACCTTC. Residues: CAITNNQWGARDRNKGYTF. The rearrangement links TRBV10-3 to TRBJ1-2, with TRBD1 matching 8 bases. Germline-derived CDR1 and CDR2 are ENHRY and SYGVKD. J was trimmed by 8 bases and V by 7 bases; bases with no gene match: 27. The CDR3 is made up of 19 amino acids.

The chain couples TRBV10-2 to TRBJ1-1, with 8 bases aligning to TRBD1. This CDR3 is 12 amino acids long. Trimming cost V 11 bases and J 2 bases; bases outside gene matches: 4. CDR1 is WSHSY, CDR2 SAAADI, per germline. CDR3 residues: CASTGVNTEAFF. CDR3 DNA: TGCGCCTCGACAGGGGTCAACACTGAAGCTTTCTTT.

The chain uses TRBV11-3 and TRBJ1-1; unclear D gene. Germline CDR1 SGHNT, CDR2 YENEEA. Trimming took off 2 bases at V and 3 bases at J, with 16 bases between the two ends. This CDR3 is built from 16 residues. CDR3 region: CASSLPWAGRDTEAFF. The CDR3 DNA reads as TGTGCCAGCAGCTTACCCTGGGCGGGTAGGGACACTGAAGCTTTCTTT. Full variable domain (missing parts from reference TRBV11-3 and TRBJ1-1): EAGVVQSPRYKIIEKKQPVAFWCNPISGHNTLYWYLQNLGQGPELLIRYENEEAVDDSQLPKDRFSAERLKGVDSTLKIQPAELGDSAVYLCASSLPWAGRDTEAFFGQGTRLTVV.